The 30 T cell receptor beta chains below come from one sample, sequenced in a study of low-dose radiotherapy and immunotherapy resistance in tumors. Alpha and beta chains were covered, as first-strand cDNA relied on TRAV- and TRBV-specific primers. With a constant-region primer and a V-primer adapter, TCRs were subjected to approximately 18 PCR cycles of amplification. MiXCR was run by TCRdb on the reads, yielding one entry per CDR3 protein. The table has approximately 80,000 distinct CDR3 sequences, around a sixth seen once. The time point was: after trial treatment. The treatment: LDRT plus nivolumab, ipilimumab, low-dose cyclophosphamide and aspirin (RACIN trial). The sample was PBMCs, taken after low-dose radiotherapy plus immunotherapy. These TCRs come from a male donor with prostate cancer.

This clonotype came up many times. The chain has TRBV20-1 and TRBJ2-1; the match to TRBD1 covers 9 bases. The CDR3 spans 16 residues. Germline assignment: CDR1 DFQATT and CDR2 SNEGSKA (reference sequence). V lost 0 bases to trimming and J lost 6 bases; unmatched junction nucleotides: 9. The CDR3 coding sequence is TGCAGTGCTAGAGATAGGGACAGGGAAAGGGTCAATGAGCAGTTCTTC. This translates into CSARDRDRERVNEQFF.

This clonotype was detected many times. V gene TRBV18 combines with J gene TRBJ1-5; 11 bases match TRBD1. The CDR3 loop spans 18 amino acids. From germline, CDR1 is KGHSH and CDR2 LQKENI. After removal of 3 bases from V and 0 bases from J, the junction contained 7 bases not matched to a gene. The CDR3 DNA reads TGTGCCAGCTCACCTGCGGGACAGGGGGGTAATAGCAATCAGCCCCAGCATTTT. Translation: CASSPAGQGGNSNQPQHF.

As for this clonotype: With a far larger clone one base away, a read error is the likely cause. The V and J genes are TRBV27 and TRBJ2-7, with D perhaps matching TRBD2 (8 bases). This CDR3 is built from 16 residues. Trimming took off 3 bases at V and 7 bases at J, with 22 bases between the two ends. Germline CDR1 MNHEY, CDR2 SMNVEV (reference sequence). CDR3 coding DNA: TGTGCCAGCAGTTTCACCCCGGGACTAGGGGGCAATGAGCAGTACTTC. Translation gives CASSFTPGLGGNEQYF.

The chain is built from TRBV7-2 and TRBJ2-3; no firm D call. The CDR3 is made up of 12 amino acids. In germline, CDR1 is SGHTA, CDR2 FQGNSA. With 6 bases removed from V and 2 bases from J, the gap between germline ends came to 6 bases. CDR3 coding DNA: TGTGCCAGCAGGGTGGACACAGATACGCAGTATTTT. The encoded protein is CASRVDTDTQYF.

The chain couples TRBV20-1 to TRBJ2-1, with TRBD2 matching over 7 bases. CDR3 length: 12 residues. V lost 5 bases to trimming and J lost 7 bases; unmatched junction nucleotides: 5. Looked up from germline, CDR1 is DFQATT and CDR2 is SNEGSKA (reference sequence). This CDR3 reads CSAPGGGNEQFF. CDR3 nucleotides: TGCAGTGCTCCTGGGGGAGGGAATGAGCAGTTCTTC.

CDR3 DNA: TGTGCCAGTACCGGGACTAGCGGCTACGAGCAGTACTTC. It is translated as CASTGTSGYEQYF. The rearrangement uses TRBV6-2 or TRBV6-3 and TRBJ2-7; TRBD2 aligns across 11 bases. Germline V gene data show CDR1 as MNHEY and CDR2 as SVGEGT. V lost 9 bases, J lost 3 bases, and 4 bases stayed unmatched. This CDR3 is built from 13 residues.

At least ten counts were recorded for this clonotype. V is TRBV19 and J is TRBJ1-5, with no clear D. The CDR3 totals 17 residues. Germline CDR1 LNHDA, CDR2 SQIVND (reference sequence). Trimming pared 10 bases from V and 4 bases from J, leaving 26 bases between. DNA of the CDR3: TGTGCCACCGAACCCCCCCTAGCAGCGGGTGGAAATCAGCCCCAGCATTTT. This translates into CATEPPLAAGGNQPQHF.

This clonotype has a count of ten or more. This chain connects TRBV5-1 to TRBJ2-5; no definite D call. Trimming removed 3 bases at V and 5 bases at J, with 5 bases between. The CDR3 contains 11 residues. The germline gives CDR1 SGHRS, CDR2 YFSETQ. The CDR3 loop is CASSSAETQYF. DNA of the CDR3: TGCGCCAGCAGCTCCGCCGAGACCCAGTACTTC.

This clonotype has ten or more counts. J is TRBJ2-7 and V is TRBV14; 9 nucleotides line up with TRBD1. The J segment lost 3 bases and the V segment lost 1 base, leaving 1 base of the junction unmatched. The germline CDR1 and CDR2 sequences are SGHDN and FVKESK. The CDR3 spans 14 residues. As DNA, the CDR3 is TGTGCCAGCAGCCAAGCGGGACAGGGCTACGAGCAGTACTTC. Its translation: CASSQAGQGYEQYF.

The sample holds many counts of this clonotype. The chain recombines TRBV28 with TRBJ2-5; weak D call: TRBD2 (5 bases). The germline gives CDR1 MDHEN, CDR2 SYDVKM. V gave up 3 bases and J gave up 7 bases, with 15 bases separating them. The CDR3 spans 14 residues. The CDR3 protein is CASSFNDYIGTQYF. CDR3 nucleotide sequence: TGTGCCAGCAGTTTCAATGACTACATAGGGACCCAGTACTTC.

This clonotype was seen ten or more times. The chain links TRBV28 to TRBJ2-7; D unresolved. V was pared by 6 bases and J by 0 bases, with 9 bases between. The CDR3 loop spans 13 amino acids. Germline V gives CDR1 MDHEN, CDR2 SYDVKM. Written as DNA, the CDR3 is TGTGCCAGCAGCCCCATGGGCTCCTACGAGCAGTACTTC. It specifies CASSPMGSYEQYF.

This clonotype was counted many times. A read error may account for a junction end that differs from germline. This chain uses TRBV3-1 with TRBJ2-7, with D perhaps matching TRBD2 (6 bases). Germline lookup yields CDR1 LGHDT and CDR2 YNNKEL (reference sequence). There are 14 residues in the CDR3. CDR3 loop: CASSQGTGSYEQYF. The CDR3 coding sequence is TGCGCCAGCAGCCAAGGGACTGGGTCCTACGAGCAGTACTTC.

The table lists this clonotype with many counts. The chain employs TRBV12-3 or TRBV12-4 and TRBJ1-2; 7 nucleotides agree with TRBD1. The length of the CDR3 is 13 residues. The V segment lost 5 bases and the J segment 5 bases; nucleotides outside the gene matches: 5. CDR3 sequence reads: CASSPGTAYGYTF. In DNA, the CDR3 is TGTGCCAGCAGTCCAGGGACAGCTTATGGCTACACCTTC.

At least ten counts were recorded for this clonotype. The rearrangement links TRBV20-1 to TRBJ2-7, with D perhaps matching TRBD2 (5 bases). V dropped 3 bases and J dropped 5 bases, with 14 bases sitting between them. The V gene's germline CDR1 is DFQATT and CDR2 SNEGSKA (reference sequence). The CDR3 consists of 13 residues. CDR3 nucleotide sequence: TGCAGTGCTAGTGGGATGTCCGGGAACGAGCAGTACTTC. Amino acids: CSASGMSGNEQYF.

The sample holds many counts of this clonotype. This chain joins TRBV12-3 or TRBV12-4 and TRBJ2-2, with D uncertain. V was shortened by 7 bases and J by 4 bases, with 13 bases between the two germline ends. The CDR3 consists of 14 residues. The CDR3 is CASTPGLLTGELFF. CDR3 nucleotides: TGTGCCAGCACCCCCGGTCTTCTCACCGGGGAGCTGTTTTTT.

This clonotype was observed at least ten times. This chain connects TRBV15 to TRBJ2-1; D gene unclear. CDR3 length: 14 amino acids. Germline V gene sequence: CDR1 LNHNV, CDR2 YYDKDF (reference sequence). Trimming stripped 0 bases from V and 8 bases from J, with 11 bases between. CDR3 loop: CATSRDLQVHEQFF. CDR3 DNA: TGTGCCACCAGCAGAGATCTCCAGGTCCATGAGCAGTTCTTC.

This clonotype was observed at least ten times. Compared with germline, one end of the junction differs, possibly owing to a read error. The J gene is TRBJ2-2, the V gene TRBV25-1; 10 bases line up with TRBD2. This CDR3 comprises 11 residues. Looked up from germline, CDR1 is MGHDK and CDR2 is SYGVNS. The CDR3, as DNA: TGTGCCAGCTCCGTAGCGGGAGGTCATTATTTT. It encodes CASSVAGGHYF.

This clonotype appeared many times. This chain uses TRBV6-5 with TRBJ1-1, with D possibly TRBD1 on 5 matching bases. V lost 2 bases to trimming and J lost 4 bases, with 20 bases between them. CDR3 length: 17 residues. CDR1 MNHEY and CDR2 SVGAGI come from the germline V gene. CDR3 region: CASSYGQGLTFGTEAFF. The DNA for the CDR3 is TGTGCCAGCAGTTACGGGCAGGGTCTGACATTTGGCACTGAAGCTTTCTTT.

The V call is TRBV12-3 or TRBV12-4, the J call TRBJ1-4, with D possibly TRBD1 on 6 matching bases. V dropped 7 bases and J dropped 8 bases, with 14 bases sitting between them. This CDR3 has 13 residues. CDR3 DNA: TGTGCCAGCATCCCGGACAGTTGGGAAAAACTGTTTTTT. Residues: CASIPDSWEKLFF.

This clonotype was seen ten or more times. The V call is TRBV4-3, the J call TRBJ2-3, with a tentative D call TRBD1 (5 bases). This CDR3 spans 16 amino acids. V lost 4 bases and J lost 6, with 20 bases in between. Per the germline V gene, CDR1 is LGHNA and CDR2 is YSLEER. The CDR3 loop reads CASSLADDRPPDTQYF. CDR3 in DNA: TGCGCCAGCAGCCTAGCCGATGACAGACCCCCGGATACGCAGTATTTT.

To note about this clonotype: A far bigger clonotype differs at one base, so this is likely a read error. This sequence joins TRBV5-5 and TRBJ2-7; D is possibly TRBD1 or TRBD2 (5 bases each). The germline CDR1 and CDR2 sequences are SGHKS and YYEKEE (reference sequence). The CDR3 contains 14 residues. V dropped 5 bases and J dropped 7 bases, with 19 bases sitting between them. The CDR3 DNA is TGTGCCAGCAGGTTCCGGGACGCCTACAATGAGCAGTACTTC. This encodes CASRFRDAYNEQYF. Drawing the rest from reference TRBV5-5 and TRBJ2-7, the complete variable domain is DAGVTQSPTHLIKTRGQQVTLRCSPISGHKSVSWYQQVLGQGPQFIFQYYEKEERGRGNFPDRFSARQFPNYSSELNVNALLLGDSALYLCASRFRDAYNEQYFGPGTRLTVT.

In this sample, this clonotype turned up many times. The chain has TRBV30 and TRBJ1-3, with no clear D. The CDR3 length is 13 residues. Germline CDR1 GTSNPN, CDR2 SVGIG (reference sequence). V was trimmed by 8 bases and J by 4 bases, leaving 15 bases between them. Written as DNA, the CDR3 is TGTGCCCGTGGTAACCTCCTGGGAAACACCATATATTTT. This gives the protein CARGNLLGNTIYF.

This clonotype was seen ten or more times. The chain uses TRBV30 and TRBJ2-2; 7 bases match TRBD1. The CDR3 loop spans 15 amino acids. The junction had 7 bases not matched to a gene; V was cut back by 2 bases and J by 4 bases. CDR1 and CDR2 (germline): GTSNPN, SVGIG (reference sequence). CDR3 in DNA: TGTGCCTGGAGTCCGCGGACAGGCCCCACCGGGGAGCTGTTTTTT. Protein: CAWSPRTGPTGELFF. Looking up the rest from reference TRBV30 and TRBJ2-2 gives the full variable domain: SQTIHQWPATLVQPVGSPLSLECTVEGTSNPNLYWYRQAAGRGLQLLFYSVGIGQISSEVPQNLSASRPQDRQFILSSKKLLLSDSGFYLCAWSPRTGPTGELFFGEGSRLTVL.

This clonotype was recorded many times. V gene TRBV5-6 combines with J gene TRBJ2-7; 13 bases agree with TRBD2. Germline trimming cut 0 bases from V and 5 bases from J; bases unmatched to any gene: 17. Looked up from germline, CDR1 is SGHDT and CDR2 is YYEEEE. This CDR3 is 20 amino acids long. The CDR3 bases are TGTGCCAGCAGCTTGGAGGTCCCGAATAGACTAGCGGGAGGTTCGGACGAGCAGTACTTC. Translated, it gives CASSLEVPNRLAGGSDEQYF.

Remarks on this clonotype: With a far larger clone one base away, a read error is the likely cause. The chain is built from TRBV11-2 and TRBJ2-7; D perhaps matches TRBD2 (6 bases). The length of the CDR3 is 14 residues. The ends were cut back, 4 bases at V and 10 bases at J, with 20 bases in the middle. Germline V lookup: CDR1 SGHAT, CDR2 FQNNGV. The CDR3 loop reads CASSSYRDLPRQYF. CDR3 DNA sequence: TGTGCCAGCAGCTCTTACCGGGACTTGCCTCGACAGTACTTC.

This clonotype is judged medium-sized. The chain uses TRBV28 and TRBJ2-5; 7 nucleotides match TRBD1. This CDR3 is 14 amino acids long. Trimming cost V 6 bases and J 2 bases; bases outside gene matches: 6. From germline, CDR1 is MDHEN and CDR2 SYDVKM. This CDR3 is CASRSGQPQETQYF. CDR3 bases: TGTGCCAGCAGATCGGGACAGCCTCAAGAGACCCAGTACTTC.

This clonotype was detected only a few times. The junction shows a germline mismatch at one end, possibly a read error. The CDR3 sequence is CASSLFPDAQYF. The CDR3 bases are TGTGCCAGCAGCTTATTTCCAGATGCGCAGTATTTT. J is TRBJ2-3 and V is TRBV7-2; no clear D gene. This CDR3 spans 12 amino acids. Germline lookup yields CDR1 SGHTA and CDR2 FQGNSA. Drawing the rest from reference TRBV7-2 and TRBJ2-3, the complete variable domain is GAGVSQSPSNKVTEKGKDVELRCDPISGHTALYWYRQSLGQGLEFLIYFQGNSAPDKSGLPSDRFSAERTGGSVSTLTIQRTQQEDSAVYLCASSLFPDAQYFGPGTRLTVL.

This clonotype was recorded at least ten times. The CDR3 DNA reads as TGTGCCAGCAGCTTAGCGACGTACAATGAGCAGTTCTTC. As protein: CASSLATYNEQFF. The J gene is TRBJ2-1, the V gene TRBV11-2; D is ambiguous. The V gene lost 1 base and the J gene lost 4 bases, with 5 bases spanning the gap. This CDR3 spans 13 amino acids. From germline, CDR1 is SGHAT and CDR2 FQNNGV.

There are many counts of this clonotype. The rearrangement links TRBV5-6 to TRBJ2-2; D unclear. V gave up 2 bases and J gave up 4 bases, with 9 bases separating them. The CDR3 sequence is 14 residues long. Germline lookup yields CDR1 SGHDT and CDR2 YYEEEE. DNA of the CDR3: TGTGCCAGCAGCTTAGGCTACGGCACCGGGGAGCTGTTTTTT. Its protein product is CASSLGYGTGELFF. The full variable domain, with the rest looked up from reference TRBV5-6 and TRBJ2-2, is DAGVTQSPTHLIKTRGQQVTLRCSPKSGHDTVSWYQQALGQGPQFIFQYYEEEERQRGNFPDRFSGHQFPNYSSELNVNALLLGDSALYLCASSLGYGTGELFFGEGSRLTVL.

Ten or more counts support this clonotype. The chain couples TRBV7-2 to TRBJ2-5; D is perhaps TRBD2 (7 bases). CDR1 and CDR2 from the germline V gene are SGHTA and FQGNSA. The CDR3 spans 15 residues. The germline V and J ends were trimmed by 5 bases and 5 bases, with 18 bases remaining between them. The CDR3: CASSQGGGAVETQYF. The CDR3 DNA reads TGTGCCAGCAGCCAGGGAGGGGGGGCCGTTGAGACCCAGTACTTC. Full variable domain (outside the CDR3, taken from reference TRBV7-2 and TRBJ2-5): GAGVSQSPSNKVTEKGKDVELRCDPISGHTALYWYRQSLGQGLEFLIYFQGNSAPDKSGLPSDRFSAERTGGSVSTLTIQRTQQEDSAVYLCASSQGGGAVETQYFGPGTRLLVL.